The rows below give T cell receptor beta chains drawn from one sample of a study of high-grade serous ovarian cancer treatment subgroups. Libraries were prepared by immunoSEQ multiplex PCR; TCRdb keeps only in-frame clonotypes and omits some of them. The top ten clones hold about 2.9% of a sample with 9,500 to 15,000 clones, over 75% of them seen once. The sample consisted of tumor tissue. Receptors originate from a human donor with high-grade serous ovarian cancer. Both conserved end residues are part of each CDR3. A D gene is named only where the DNA matches it firmly. Expanded clones get a size class; other rows say once, few or many, or leave the size out.

J gene	clone size	V gene	D gene	CDR3 protein	CDR3 DNA
TRBJ2-1	few	TRBV20-1	-	CSAIRGNEQFF	TGCAGTGCTATTAGAGGGAATGAGCAGTTCTTC
TRBJ1-1	-	TRBV4-2	-	CASSRDLANTEAFF	TGTGCCAGCAGCCGAGACCTCGCGAACACTGAAGCTTTCTTT
TRBJ2-2	-	TRBV9	-	CASSTRGANTGELFF	TGTGCCAGCAGCACCCGCGGCGCGAACACCGGGGAGCTGTTTTTT
TRBJ1-1	-	TRBV6-4	-	CASPRRQKDTEAFF	TGTGCCAGCCCTCGCCGGCAGAAGGACACTGAAGCTTTCTTT
TRBJ1-2	-	TRBV4-2	-	CASSQVGGRSGYTF	TGTGCCAGCAGCCAAGTAGGAGGGAGGAGCGGCTACACCTTC
TRBJ1-2	-	TRBV5-4	-	CASTTWRGLYGYTF	TGTGCCAGCACTACTTGGCGGGGGCTCTATGGCTACACCTTC
TRBJ1-1	-	TRBV13	TRBD1	CASSLPGGWNTEAFF	TGTGCCAGCAGCTTACCAGGGGGCTGGAACACTGAAGCTTTCTTT
TRBJ2-1	few	TRBV5-1	TRBD1	CASSLAPGGTLYNEQFF	TGCGCCAGCAGCTTGGCGCCAGGGGGTACTCTCTACAATGAGCAGTTCTTC
TRBJ2-2	-	TRBV14	TRBD1	CASSQGQGATGELFF	TGTGCCAGCAGCCAAGGACAGGGGGCGACCGGGGAGCTGTTTTTT
TRBJ2-7	-	TRBV2	-	CASSAELYEQYF	TGTGCCAGCAGTGCGGAGTTATACGAGCAGTACTTC
TRBJ2-7	-	TRBV6-1	-	CASRRTDYEQYF	TGTGCCAGCAGAAGGACCGACTACGAGCAGTACTTC
TRBJ2-7	-	TRBV6-1	TRBD2	CASTPGGRPYEQYF	TGTGCCAGCACCCCGGGGGGGCGCCCCTACGAGCAGTACTTC
TRBJ2-3	-	TRBV4-1	-	CASSRGGTDTQYF	TGCGCCAGCAGCCGGGGAGGCACAGATACGCAGTATTTT
TRBJ1-1	few	TRBV27	TRBD1	CATQGGYTEAFF	TGTGCCACTCAGGGGGGGTACACTGAAGCTTTCTTT
TRBJ2-1	-	TRBV6-4	TRBD2	CASSDSGTSGGNEQFF	TGTGCCAGCAGTGACTCCGGGACTAGCGGGGGGAATGAGCAGTTCTTC
TRBJ1-2	-	TRBV20-1	-	CSAIQNYGYTF	TGCAGTGCTATACAGAACTATGGCTACACCTTC
TRBJ2-5	-	TRBV5-1	-	CASSLAGTGRSGTQYF	TGCGCCAGCAGCTTGGCGGGTACAGGGCGGTCCGGAACCCAGTACTTC
TRBJ2-6	-	TRBV6-5	-	CASSSWTASGANVLTF	TGTGCCAGCAGTTCCTGGACAGCCTCTGGGGCCAACGTCCTGACTTTC
TRBJ1-1	few	TRBV9	-	CASSVATPTPNTEAFF	TGTGCCAGCAGCGTAGCTACCCCGACCCCGAACACTGAAGCTTTCTTT
TRBJ2-1	once	TRBV10-1	TRBD1	CASSDPGQHNEQFF	TGCGCCAGCAGTGACCCGGGACAGCACAATGAGCAGTTCTTC
TRBJ2-5	-	TRBV2	-	CASRDQEWGQETQYF	TGTGCCAGCAGGGACCAGGAATGGGGGCAAGAGACCCAGTACTTC
TRBJ2-5	-	TRBV30	TRBD1	CAWTQGEETQYF	TGTGCCTGGACCCAGGGGGAGGAGACCCAGTACTTC
TRBJ1-2	-	TRBV30	-	CAWSLGVGYTF	TGTGCCTGGAGCCTCGGGGTTGGCTACACCTTC
TRBJ1-3	once	TRBV4-3	-	CASSQVLGTAGNTIYF	TGCGCCAGCAGCCAAGTTCTAGGGACGGCTGGAAACACCATATATTTT